The 17 T cell receptor beta chains below were found in one sample sequenced in a study of blood T cell repertoires in COVID-19. TCRdb's table, derived via immunoSEQ multiplex PCR, lists solely in-frame clones and lacks some. The table includes 130,000 or so clones, 75% to 90% detected once. Sequencing was carried out using peripheral blood. The receptors originated from a man between 65 and 85 years old with active or convalescent COVID-19.

As regards this clone: The sample contains more than one DNA sequence encoding this CDR3. The chain uses TRBV28 and TRBJ1-3, with D unclear. The V and J ends lost 4 bases and 1 base respectively, with 8 bases between them. This CDR3 contains 14 residues. The germline V gene has CDR1 MDHEN and CDR2 SYDVKM. DNA of the CDR3: TGTGCCAGCAGTTATCCAGGTTCTGGAAACACCATATATTTT. Its protein is CASSYPGSGNTIYF.

V and J are TRBV7-9 and TRBJ2-6; no reliable D call. V lost 5 bases and J 4 bases, leaving 12 bases between the germline ends. CDR3 length: 15 amino acids. Germline V CDR1 and CDR2: SEHNR, FQNEAQ (reference sequence). The CDR3 DNA reads TGTGCCAGCAGCCCTCCTAGTGTCGGGGCCAACGTCCTGACTTTC. Translated, it gives CASSPPSVGANVLTF.

This clone was recorded a few times. Other DNA sequences from this sample encode an identical CDR3 as well. The rearrangement links TRBV18 to TRBJ1-2; 7 nucleotides agree with TRBD1. Trimming cost V 3 bases and J 4 bases; bases outside gene matches: 5. CDR3 length equals 14 residues. Germline CDR1 and CDR2: KGHSH and LQKENI. The CDR3 nucleotides read TGTGCCAGCTCACCGTCCCGGGACAGCTATGGCTACACCTTC. Its translation is CASSPSRDSYGYTF.

This chain uses TRBV14 with TRBJ2-1; tentative D call: TRBD2 (6 bases). Trimming took 0 bases from V and 8 from J, leaving 14 bases between them. The CDR3 extends over 15 amino acids. Germline V gene sequence: CDR1 SGHDN, CDR2 FVKESK. This chain's CDR3 is CASSQERGRVHEQFF. In DNA form, the CDR3 reads TGTGCCAGCAGCCAAGAGCGGGGTCGAGTCCATGAGCAGTTCTTC.

J is TRBJ2-1 and V is TRBV11-3; TRBD2 matches 7 bases. The CDR3 extends over 14 amino acids. J gave up 4 bases and V 5 bases, and 5 bases lay outside the gene matches. CDR1 is SGHNT, CDR2 YENEEA, per germline. The CDR3 is CASSHGGSYNEQFF. CDR3 nucleotides: TGTGCCAGCAGCCATGGCGGGAGTTACAATGAGCAGTTCTTC.

The chain combines TRBV29-1 with TRBJ1-1; D gene uncertain. Germline V lookup: CDR1 SQVTM, CDR2 ANQGSEA. The CDR3 length is 11 residues. V was clipped by 0 bases and J by 5 bases, with 4 bases between them. CDR3 coding DNA: TGCAGCGTTGAAGATCAAACTGAAGCTTTCTTT. Translation: CSVEDQTEAFF.

The V and J genes are TRBV12-3 or TRBV12-4 and TRBJ1-2; D might be TRBD1 (5 bases). This CDR3 spans 13 amino acids. V lost 5 bases to trimming and J lost 3 bases, with 10 bases between them. DNA of the CDR3: TGTGCCAGCAGTGATTTCAGGGACTATGGCTACACCTTC. Translation: CASSDFRDYGYTF.

The CDR3 is CASKPGTGGHARGSPLHF. Written as DNA, the CDR3 is TGTGCCAGTAAACCCGGGACAGGGGGCCATGCGAGGGGTTCACCCCTCCACTTT. The V gene is TRBV19, the J gene TRBJ1-6, with TRBD1 matching over 12 bases. This CDR3 comprises 18 residues. V trimming: 7 bases; J trimming: 9 bases; junction bases outside the gene matches: 16. Germline CDR1 reads LNHDA; CDR2 reads SQIVND (reference sequence).

This clone was found once. This chain joins TRBV5-4 and TRBJ2-5, with TRBD1 matching over 9 bases. In germline, CDR1 is SGHNT, CDR2 YYREEE (reference sequence). The V and J ends lost 4 bases and 4 bases, in that order; junction bases with no gene match: 5. CDR3 size: 14 residues. The CDR3 DNA reads TGTGCCAGCAGCGCCGGGACAGGGATAGAGACCCAGTACTTC. Translated: CASSAGTGIETQYF.

The gene calls are TRBV27 and TRBJ1-2, with TRBD1 matching over 7 bases. The CDR3 has 14 amino acids. The V gene's germline CDR1 is MNHEY and CDR2 SMNVEV (reference sequence). Trimming took 6 bases from V and 4 from J; bases not matched to a gene: 8. The DNA for the CDR3 is TGTGCCAGCAGACGCTGGGACAGCAGCTATGGCTACACCTTC. It codes for CASRRWDSSYGYTF.

The chain links TRBV6-6 to TRBJ2-7; 8 nucleotides match TRBD1. Germline V gives CDR1 MNHNY, CDR2 SVGAGI (reference sequence). V lost 3 bases, J lost 4 bases, and 2 bases stayed unmatched. The CDR3 contains 13 residues. CDR3 nucleotide sequence: TGTGCCAGCAGTTATAACAGGGGGTACGAGCAGTACTTC. This encodes CASSYNRGYEQYF.

The genes are TRBV28 and TRBJ1-5; perhaps TRBD1 as D (6 bases). V lost 6 bases to trimming and J lost 8 bases, with 11 bases between them. The CDR3 is made up of 12 amino acids. Germline-derived CDR1 and CDR2 are MDHEN and SYDVKM. DNA of the CDR3: TGTGCCAGCAGAGGACAGTGGGAGCCCCAGCATTTT. Amino acid sequence: CASRGQWEPQHF.

The chain carries TRBV6-6 and TRBJ1-6; no reliable D call. This CDR3 spans 13 amino acids. V lost 8 bases to trimming and J lost 9 bases, with 14 bases between them. Germline V gene sequence: CDR1 MNHNY, CDR2 SVGAGI (reference sequence). In DNA, the CDR3 is TGTGCCAGCCTGGACCCCGGAGGTTCACCCCTCCACTTT. This translates into CASLDPGGSPLHF.

The chain employs TRBV9 and TRBJ2-1, with 12 positions matching TRBD2. V shed 3 bases and J 6 bases; nucleotides not matched to a gene: 13. The CDR3 totals 18 residues. The germline gives CDR1 SGDLS, CDR2 YYNGEE. The chain's CDR3 is CASSGRPGASGRGNEQFF. CDR3 nucleotide sequence: TGTGCCAGCAGCGGACGGCCGGGGGCTAGCGGGAGGGGCAATGAGCAGTTCTTC.

The rearrangement joins TRBV12-3 or TRBV12-4 to TRBJ2-7, with D tentatively TRBD2 (5 bases). The CDR3 runs to 13 residues. V shed 3 bases and J shed 0 bases, with 6 bases lying between them. CDR3: CASSLGSSYEQYF. CDR3 nucleotide sequence: TGTGCCAGCAGTTTGGGGAGCTCCTACGAGCAGTACTTC.

This chain uses TRBV9 with TRBJ2-7; 8 nucleotides agree with TRBD1. CDR3 length: 15 amino acids. Germline CDR1 is SGDLS and CDR2 is YYNGEE. J was trimmed by 4 bases and V by 0 bases; bases with no gene match: 6. This CDR3 is CASSVGGTGQYEQYF. The CDR3 region has the DNA TGTGCCAGCAGCGTAGGCGGGACAGGTCAATACGAGCAGTACTTC. The full variable domain, in which reference TRBV9 and TRBJ2-7 provide the parts outside the CDR3, is DSGVTQTPKHLITATGQRVTLRCSPRSGDLSVYWYQQSLDQGLQFLIQYYNGEERAKGNILERFSAQQFPDLHSELNLSSLELGDSALYFCASSVGGTGQYEQYFGPGTRLTVT.

This rearrangement joins TRBV20-1 to TRBJ2-2; TRBD1 agrees at 7 bases. CDR1 and CDR2 (germline): DFQATT, SNEGSKA (reference sequence). The CDR3 has 16 amino acids. The trim removed 3 bases at V and 2 bases at J, leaving 9 bases unmatched. CDR3 loop: CSASKGAELNTGELFF. The CDR3 coding sequence is TGCAGTGCTAGTAAGGGGGCAGAACTTAACACCGGGGAGCTGTTTTTT.